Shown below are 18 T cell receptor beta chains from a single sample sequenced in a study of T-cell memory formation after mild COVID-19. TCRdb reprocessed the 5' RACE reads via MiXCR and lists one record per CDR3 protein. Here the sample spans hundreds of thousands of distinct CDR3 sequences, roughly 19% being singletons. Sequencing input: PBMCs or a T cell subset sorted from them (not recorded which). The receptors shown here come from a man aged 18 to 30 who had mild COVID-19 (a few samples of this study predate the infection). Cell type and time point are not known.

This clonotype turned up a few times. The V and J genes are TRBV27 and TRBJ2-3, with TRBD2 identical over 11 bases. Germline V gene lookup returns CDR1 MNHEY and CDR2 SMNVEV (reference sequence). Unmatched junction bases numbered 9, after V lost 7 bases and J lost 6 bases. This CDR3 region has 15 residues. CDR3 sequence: CASMNLAGGPDTQYF. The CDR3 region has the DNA TGTGCCAGCATGAATCTAGCGGGGGGCCCTGATACGCAGTATTTT.

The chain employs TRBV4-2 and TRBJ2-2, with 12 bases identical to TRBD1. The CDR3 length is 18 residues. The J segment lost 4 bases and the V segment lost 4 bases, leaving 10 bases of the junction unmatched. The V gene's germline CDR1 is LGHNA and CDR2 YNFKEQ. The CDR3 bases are TGTGCCAGCAGCCCAGGGATGGGACAGGGGGCTGTCACCGGGGAGCTGTTTTTT. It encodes CASSPGMGQGAVTGELFF.

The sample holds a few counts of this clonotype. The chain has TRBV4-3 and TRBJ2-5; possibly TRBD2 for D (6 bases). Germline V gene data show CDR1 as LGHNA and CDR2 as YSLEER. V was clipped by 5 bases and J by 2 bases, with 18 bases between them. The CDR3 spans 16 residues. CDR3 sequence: CASSAQGRSRQETQYF. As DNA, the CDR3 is TGCGCCAGCAGCGCACAAGGGAGGAGCAGACAAGAGACCCAGTACTTC.

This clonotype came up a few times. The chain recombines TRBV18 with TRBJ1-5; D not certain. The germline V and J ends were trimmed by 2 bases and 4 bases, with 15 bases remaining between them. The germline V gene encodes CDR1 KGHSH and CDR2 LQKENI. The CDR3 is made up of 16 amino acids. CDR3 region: CASSPDGHSQNQPQHF. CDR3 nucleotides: TGTGCCAGCTCACCAGACGGGCACAGCCAAAATCAGCCCCAGCATTTT.

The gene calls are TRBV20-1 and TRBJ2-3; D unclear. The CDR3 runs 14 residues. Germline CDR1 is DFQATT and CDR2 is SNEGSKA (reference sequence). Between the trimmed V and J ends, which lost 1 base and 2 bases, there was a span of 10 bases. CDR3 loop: CSARGFQTTDTQYF. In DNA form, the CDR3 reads TGCAGTGCTAGAGGTTTCCAGACCACAGATACGCAGTATTTT.

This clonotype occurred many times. The CDR3 sequence: CATSANREINEQFF. In DNA form, the CDR3 reads TGTGCCACCAGTGCGAACAGGGAAATCAATGAGCAGTTCTTC. The chain carries TRBV24-1 and TRBJ2-1; TRBD1 is a possible D gene (6 bases). The V gene's germline CDR1 is KGHDR and CDR2 SFDVKD. This CDR3 spans 14 amino acids. Trimming took 5 bases from V and 6 from J, leaving 13 bases between them.

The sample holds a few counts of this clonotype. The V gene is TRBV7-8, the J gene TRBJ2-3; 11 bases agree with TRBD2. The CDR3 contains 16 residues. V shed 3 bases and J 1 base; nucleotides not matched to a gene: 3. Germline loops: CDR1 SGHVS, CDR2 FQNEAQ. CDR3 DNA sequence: TGTGCCAGCAGCTTTCTAGCGGGGGGTCGCACAGATACGCAGTATTTT. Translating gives CASSFLAGGRTDTQYF.

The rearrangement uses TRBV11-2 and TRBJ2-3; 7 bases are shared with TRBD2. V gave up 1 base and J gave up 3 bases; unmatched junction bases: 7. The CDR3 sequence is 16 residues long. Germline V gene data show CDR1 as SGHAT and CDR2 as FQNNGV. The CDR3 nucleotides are TGTGCCAGCAGCTTAGGTCGGGGGAGGGGAACAGATACGCAGTATTTT. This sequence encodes CASSLGRGRGTDTQYF.

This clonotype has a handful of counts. The CDR3 sequence: CASSGQGDGTQYF. For the CDR3, the DNA is TGCGCCAGCAGCGGACAGGGGGATGGGACCCAGTACTTC. The rearrangement links TRBV5-1 to TRBJ2-5; TRBD1 matches at 10 bases. This CDR3 is built from 13 residues. Germline V gene data show CDR1 as SGHRS and CDR2 as YFSETQ. V lost 4 bases to trimming and J lost 7 bases; unmatched junction nucleotides: 4.

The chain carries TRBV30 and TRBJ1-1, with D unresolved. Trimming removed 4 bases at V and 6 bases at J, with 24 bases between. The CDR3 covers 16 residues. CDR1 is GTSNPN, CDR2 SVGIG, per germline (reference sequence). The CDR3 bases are TGTGCCTGGACAACCGGTAGGATCTGGTTATCCGCTGAAGCTTTCTTT. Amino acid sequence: CAWTTGRIWLSAEAFF.

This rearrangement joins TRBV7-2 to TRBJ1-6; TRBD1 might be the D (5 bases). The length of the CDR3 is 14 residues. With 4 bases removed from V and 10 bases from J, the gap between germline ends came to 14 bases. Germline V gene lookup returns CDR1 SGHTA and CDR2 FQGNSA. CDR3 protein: CASSSRGESSPLHF. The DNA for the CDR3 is TGTGCCAGCAGCTCTCGGGGGGAGAGCTCACCCCTCCACTTT.

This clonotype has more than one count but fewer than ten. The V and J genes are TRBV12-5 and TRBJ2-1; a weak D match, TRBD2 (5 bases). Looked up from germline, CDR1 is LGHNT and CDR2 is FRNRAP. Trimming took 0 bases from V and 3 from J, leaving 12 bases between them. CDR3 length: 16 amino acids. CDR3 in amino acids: CASGLVPGWDYNEQFF. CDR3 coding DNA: TGTGCTAGTGGTTTGGTACCGGGGTGGGACTACAATGAGCAGTTCTTC.

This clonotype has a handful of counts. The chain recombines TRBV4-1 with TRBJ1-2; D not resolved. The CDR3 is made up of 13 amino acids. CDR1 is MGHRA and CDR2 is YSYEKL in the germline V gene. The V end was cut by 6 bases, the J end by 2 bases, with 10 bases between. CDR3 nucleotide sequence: TGCGCCAGCAGTCCAGAAAGAAACTATGGCTACACCTTC. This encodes CASSPERNYGYTF.

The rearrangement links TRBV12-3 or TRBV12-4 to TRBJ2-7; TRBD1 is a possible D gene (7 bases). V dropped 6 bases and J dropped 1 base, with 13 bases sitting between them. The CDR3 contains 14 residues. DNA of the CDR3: TGTGCCAGCAGGGAGGGACAGCTTTCCTACGAGCAGTACTTC. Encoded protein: CASREGQLSYEQYF.

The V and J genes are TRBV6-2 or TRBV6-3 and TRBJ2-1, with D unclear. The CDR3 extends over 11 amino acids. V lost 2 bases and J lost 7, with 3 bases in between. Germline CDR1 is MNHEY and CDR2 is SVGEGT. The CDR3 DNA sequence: TGTGCCAGCAGTTACCAGAATGAGCAGTTCTTC. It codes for CASSYQNEQFF.

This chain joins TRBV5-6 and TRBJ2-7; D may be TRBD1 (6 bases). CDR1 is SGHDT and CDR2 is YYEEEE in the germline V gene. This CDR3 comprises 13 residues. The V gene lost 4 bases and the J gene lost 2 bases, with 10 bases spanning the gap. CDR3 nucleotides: TGTGCCAGCAGCCCGGGACACGCCTACGAGCAGTACTTC. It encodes CASSPGHAYEQYF. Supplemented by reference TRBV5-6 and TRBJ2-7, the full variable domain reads DAGVTQSPTHLIKTRGQQVTLRCSPKSGHDTVSWYQQALGQGPQFIFQYYEEEERQRGNFPDRFSGHQFPNYSSELNVNALLLGDSALYLCASSPGHAYEQYFGPGTRLTVT.

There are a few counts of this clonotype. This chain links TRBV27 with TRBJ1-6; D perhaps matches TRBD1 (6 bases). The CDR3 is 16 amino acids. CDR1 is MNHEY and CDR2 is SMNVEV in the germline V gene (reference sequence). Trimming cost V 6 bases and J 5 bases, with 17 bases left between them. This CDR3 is CASRRSGTLDNSPLHF. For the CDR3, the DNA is TGTGCCAGCAGACGCTCCGGGACACTAGATAATTCACCCCTCCACTTT.

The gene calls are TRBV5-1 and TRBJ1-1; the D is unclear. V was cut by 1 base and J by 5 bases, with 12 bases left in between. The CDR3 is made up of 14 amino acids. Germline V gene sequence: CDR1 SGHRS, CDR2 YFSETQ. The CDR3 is CASSLFSSDTEAFF. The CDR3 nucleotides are TGCGCCAGCAGCTTGTTCAGTAGCGATACTGAAGCTTTCTTT. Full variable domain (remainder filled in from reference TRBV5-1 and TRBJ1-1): KAGVTQTPRYLIKTRGQQVTLSCSPISGHRSVSWYQQTPGQGLQFLFEYFSETQRNKGNFPGRFSGRQFSNSRSEMNVSTLELGDSALYLCASSLFSSDTEAFFGQGTRLTVV.